A single sample gave rise to the 3 T cell receptor beta chains below, sequenced in a study of blood T cell repertoires in COVID-19. The repertoire was sequenced with immunoSEQ multiplex PCR; TCRdb's copy has only in-frame clones and lacks some. Of around 370,000 clones listed, 88% are singletons. The sample taken for sequencing was peripheral blood. Receptor source: a woman between 65 and 79 years old with COVID-19, enrolled during active disease.

This clone was detected a few times. The chain couples TRBV6-5 to TRBJ1-3; no clear D gene. Germline CDR1 is MNHEY and CDR2 is SVGAGI. The V gene lost 6 bases and the J gene lost 0 bases, with 12 bases spanning the gap. This CDR3 has 15 residues. The CDR3 spells CASRLTAVSGNTIYF. The CDR3 bases are TGTGCCAGCAGGCTGACTGCCGTCTCTGGAAACACCATATATTTT.

This chain connects TRBV3-1 (or the pseudogene TRBV3-2) to TRBJ2-1; 12 bases map to TRBD2. The ends lost 6 bases at V and 4 bases at J; junction bases unmatched: 7. This CDR3 is built from 16 residues. Looked up from germline, CDR1 is LGHDT and CDR2 is YNNKEL (reference sequence). This chain's CDR3 is CASSSRTSGAYNEQFF. In DNA, the CDR3 is TGTGCCAGCAGTTCCCGGACTAGCGGGGCGTACAATGAGCAGTTCTTC.

The rearrangement uses TRBV27 and TRBJ1-6, with TRBD1 identical over 8 bases. The CDR3 has 17 residues. V was pared by 5 bases and J by 10 bases, with 16 bases of the junction left unmatched. Germline assignment: CDR1 MNHEY and CDR2 SMNVEV (reference sequence). CDR3 DNA: TGTGCCAGCAGTGTAGGACGACAGGGGTTATTAACATCACCCCTCCACTTT. Translation gives CASSVGRQGLLTSPLHF.